Shown below are 32 T cell receptor beta chains from a single sample sequenced in a study of blood T cell repertoires in COVID-19. The assay was immunoSEQ multiplex PCR, and TCRdb's table has in-frame clones only and misses some. There are 200,000 to 250,000 clones in the sample; 82% occur only once, and about 3.8% lies in the top ten. Sequencing used peripheral blood. Every receptor here comes from a woman of 80 years or more with acute or convalescent COVID-19.

The rearrangement links TRBV11-2 to TRBJ1-4, with TRBD1 matching over 7 bases. Germline assignment: CDR1 SGHAT and CDR2 FQNNGV. CDR3 length: 16 residues. V lost 0 bases to trimming and J lost 7 bases; unmatched junction nucleotides: 8. For the CDR3, the DNA is TGTGCCAGCAGCTTAGACTCGAGGGGGCGAGGTGAAAAACTGTTTTTT. This sequence encodes CASSLDSRGRGEKLFF.

This chain connects TRBV29-1 to TRBJ2-3; D uncertain. Germline V gene lookup returns CDR1 SQVTM and CDR2 ANQGSEA. The CDR3 has 14 amino acids. V lost 4 bases and J 0 bases, leaving 11 bases between the germline ends. In DNA, the CDR3 is TGCAGCGTTGCCCTAAGTTGGAGCACAGATACGCAGTATTTT. Translating gives CSVALSWSTDTQYF.

V is TRBV5-1 and J is TRBJ2-7; 7 positions agree with TRBD2. V was clipped by 8 bases and J by 4 bases; unmatched bases: 9. The CDR3 consists of 13 residues. Per germline, CDR1 SGHRS and CDR2 YFSETQ. The CDR3 DNA sequence: TGCGCCAGTTCGGATCCCGGGGGGTACGAGCAGTACTTC. This sequence encodes CASSDPGGYEQYF. The entire variable domain, with the rest obtained from reference TRBV5-1 and TRBJ2-7, is as follows: KAGVTQTPRYLIKTRGQQVTLSCSPISGHRSVSWYQQTPGQGLQFLFEYFSETQRNKGNFPGRFSGRQFSNSRSEMNVSTLELGDSALYLCASSDPGGYEQYFGPGTRLTVT.

V gene TRBV28 combines with J gene TRBJ1-5, with unresolved D. The V end was cut by 3 bases, the J end by 4 bases, with 10 bases between. Per germline, CDR1 MDHEN and CDR2 SYDVKM. The CDR3 contains 14 residues. DNA of the CDR3: TGTGCCAGCAGTTTGATAGTTAAGAATCAGCCCCAGCATTTT. It yields the protein CASSLIVKNQPQHF.

The V gene is TRBV30, the J gene TRBJ1-2; maybe TRBD1 (5 bases). The CDR3 length is 12 residues. The V and J ends lost 5 bases and 7 bases respectively, with 14 bases between them. Germline V gene data show CDR1 as GTSNPN and CDR2 as SVGIG (reference sequence). The CDR3 is CAWGAYMGGYTF. The CDR3 DNA reads TGTGCCTGGGGGGCTTACATGGGTGGCTACACCTTC. The variable domain in full, completed from reference TRBV30 and TRBJ1-2, reads SQTIHQWPATLVQPVGSPLSLECTVEGTSNPNLYWYRQAAGRGLQLLFYSVGIGQISSEVPQNLSASRPQDRQFILSSKKLLLSDSGFYLCAWGAYMGGYTFGSGTRLTVV.

This rearrangement joins TRBV5-6 to TRBJ1-5; D is ambiguous. Germline V gene sequence: CDR1 SGHDT, CDR2 YYEEEE. CDR3 size: 17 residues. V lost 4 bases to trimming and J lost 2 bases, with 19 bases between them. In nucleotides, the CDR3 is TGTGCCAGCAGCCGAACAACCAGAACCCGGGGCAATCAGCCCCAGCATTTT. It is translated as CASSRTTRTRGNQPQHF.

This chain joins TRBV14 and TRBJ2-3, with TRBD2 matching over 10 bases. In germline, CDR1 is SGHDN, CDR2 FVKESK. The CDR3 length is 14 residues. The trim removed 0 bases at V and 8 bases at J, leaving 2 bases unmatched. This chain's CDR3 is CASSQDRTSGTQYF. The CDR3 region has the DNA TGTGCCAGCAGCCAAGATCGGACTAGCGGTACGCAGTATTTT.

The chain couples TRBV9 to TRBJ1-6; weak D call: TRBD1 (6 bases). CDR1 SGDLS and CDR2 YYNGEE come from the germline V gene. The CDR3 is 15 amino acids. With 4 bases removed from V and 8 bases from J, the gap between germline ends came to 16 bases. DNA for the CDR3: TGTGCCAGCAGCCCCAGGACAGTTGTAGATTCACCCCTCCACTTT. This encodes CASSPRTVVDSPLHF.

V and J are TRBV19 and TRBJ2-1, with D uncertain. This CDR3 region has 14 residues. CDR1 and CDR2 from the germline V gene are LNHDA and SQIVND (reference sequence). Trimming left V 3 bases short and J 4 bases short, with 10 bases between. CDR3 protein: CASSIPGPYNEQFF. The DNA for the CDR3 is TGTGCCAGTAGTATTCCTGGCCCTTACAATGAGCAGTTCTTC.

V and J are TRBV2 and TRBJ2-5; D unresolved. Trimming left V 0 bases short and J 4 bases short, with 6 bases between. The germline V gene encodes CDR1 SNHLY and CDR2 FYNNEI. CDR3 length: 13 residues. In DNA, the CDR3 is TGTGCCAGCAGTGAAGCGCCGGTAGAGACCCAGTACTTC. It encodes CASSEAPVETQYF.

This clone is a singleton in its sample. The chain uses TRBV5-4 and TRBJ1-3, with 8 bases fitting TRBD1. CDR1 is SGHNT, CDR2 YYREEE, per germline (reference sequence). This CDR3 is built from 15 residues. Trimming at V came to 5 bases and at J to 0 bases, leaving 4 bases not matched to a gene. The CDR3 DNA reads TGTGCCAGCAGGCCAACAGGGGGCTCTGGAAACACCATATATTTT. Residues: CASRPTGGSGNTIYF.

The chain is built from TRBV7-8 and TRBJ2-7, with 9 positions matching TRBD1. This CDR3 spans 14 amino acids. The J segment lost 1 base and the V segment lost 6 bases, leaving 4 bases of the junction unmatched. Germline lookup yields CDR1 SGHVS and CDR2 FQNEAQ. CDR3 nucleotide sequence: TGTGCCAGCAGGCCCGGGACAGGGTCCTACGAGCAGTACTTC. Encoded protein: CASRPGTGSYEQYF.

The chain combines TRBV19 with TRBJ1-3; D remains ambiguous. Trimming removed 7 bases at V and 3 bases at J, with 10 bases between. Germline V gene lookup returns CDR1 LNHDA and CDR2 SQIVND (reference sequence). This CDR3 has 13 residues. CDR3 protein: CASTGSYGNTIYF. The CDR3 nucleotides are TGTGCCAGTACCGGGAGTTATGGAAACACCATATATTTT.

The CDR3 DNA reads as TGTGCCAGTAGTATGAGGCGGGGGAGAGATACGCAGTATTTT. Its protein is CASSMRRGRDTQYF. The V call is TRBV19, the J call TRBJ2-3, with TRBD2 matching over 7 bases. This CDR3 is 14 amino acids long. Germline assignment: CDR1 LNHDA and CDR2 SQIVND (reference sequence). Losses at the gene ends were 3 bases for V and 5 bases for J; bases not matched to a gene: 5.

V is TRBV3-1 (or the pseudogene TRBV3-2) and J is TRBJ2-3; D might be TRBD2 (7 bases). Germline assignment: CDR1 LGHDT and CDR2 YNNKEL (reference sequence). Trimming pared 4 bases from V and 3 bases from J, leaving 17 bases between. This CDR3 comprises 16 residues. As DNA, the CDR3 is TGTGCCAGCAGCCCGTTAGGGGGGGGGAGGACAGATACGCAGTATTTT. As protein: CASSPLGGGRTDTQYF.

The chain is built from TRBV28 and TRBJ1-5; TRBD1 aligns across 7 bases. The germline V gene encodes CDR1 MDHEN and CDR2 SYDVKM. V was pared by 7 bases and J by 7 bases, with 10 bases of the junction left unmatched. This CDR3 comprises 14 residues. DNA for the CDR3: TGTGCCAGCACCGATGGGCAGGGGGGCCAGCCCCAGCATTTT. Its translation is CASTDGQGGQPQHF.

This CDR3 is CASSFVSGGRGTGELFF. The CDR3 nucleotides are TGTGCCAGCAGCTTCGTTAGCGGGGGGCGGGGCACCGGGGAGCTGTTTTTT. V is TRBV7-8 and J is TRBJ2-2; 10 nucleotides match TRBD2. The CDR3 is 17 amino acids. Germline values: CDR1 SGHVS, CDR2 FQNEAQ. The junction had 8 bases not matched to a gene; V was cut back by 3 bases and J by 4 bases.

V usage is TRBV19 and J usage is TRBJ2-5, with 8 bases fitting TRBD1. The germline V gene has CDR1 LNHDA and CDR2 SQIVND (reference sequence). The CDR3 loop spans 14 amino acids. V lost 6 bases to trimming and J lost 5 bases; unmatched junction nucleotides: 8. CDR3 sequence (DNA): TGTGCCAGTAGCCAAGGACAGGGCACGGAGACCCAGTACTTC. This sequence encodes CASSQGQGTETQYF.

This sequence joins TRBV9 and TRBJ2-2, with D possibly matching TRBD1 (6 bases). The length of the CDR3 is 15 residues. Germline V gives CDR1 SGDLS, CDR2 YYNGEE. The V end was cut by 5 bases, the J end by 4 bases, with 15 bases between. CDR3 sequence: CASSKRTGTTGELFF. For the CDR3, the DNA is TGTGCCAGCAGTAAGAGAACAGGGACCACCGGGGAGCTGTTTTTT.

This clone was counted a few times. The rearrangement joins TRBV25-1 to TRBJ1-1; a possible D gene is TRBD1 (5 bases). This CDR3 has 13 amino acids. Germline V gives CDR1 MGHDK, CDR2 SYGVNS. Trimming took 3 bases from V and 5 from J, leaving 10 bases between them. The CDR3 region has the DNA TGTGCCAGCAGTGATGCAGGGCGTACTGAAGCTTTCTTT. Encoded protein: CASSDAGRTEAFF.

The rearrangement joins TRBV14 to TRBJ2-3; 13 bases line up with TRBD2. J lost 9 bases, V lost 0 bases, and 9 bases had no gene match. CDR3 size: 17 residues. Germline CDR1 is SGHDN and CDR2 is FVKESK. The CDR3 is CASSQDVTSGGAKTQYF. CDR3 sequence (DNA): TGTGCCAGCAGCCAAGATGTAACTAGCGGGGGGGCGAAAACGCAGTATTTT.

V and J are TRBV30 and TRBJ1-3; D is unclear. From germline, CDR1 is GTSNPN and CDR2 SVGIG (reference sequence). The CDR3 is 13 amino acids. V lost 4 bases, J lost 0 bases, and 7 bases lay in between. The CDR3 sequence: CAWNTVSGNTIYF. Written as DNA, the CDR3 is TGTGCCTGGAATACAGTCTCTGGAAACACCATATATTTT.

The chain links TRBV7-9 to TRBJ2-2, with 9 bases fitting TRBD1. Trimming removed 2 bases from V and 6 bases from J; junction bases left unmatched: 7. This CDR3 contains 16 residues. Germline V CDR1 and CDR2: SEHNR, FQNEAQ (reference sequence). The CDR3 loop reads CASSLRPGQGPGELFF. The CDR3 DNA reads TGTGCCAGCAGCTTACGACCGGGACAGGGTCCCGGGGAGCTGTTTTTT. The variable domain in full, completed from reference TRBV7-9 and TRBJ2-2, reads DTGVSQNPRHKITKRGQNVTFRCDPISEHNRLYWYRQTLGQGPEFLTYFQNEAQLEKSRLLSDRFSAERPKGSFSTLEIQRTEQGDSAMYLCASSLRPGQGPGELFFGEGSRLTVL.

The chain recombines TRBV18 with TRBJ2-3, with 13 bases that match TRBD2. Germline CDR1 is KGHSH and CDR2 is LQKENI. The V segment lost 3 bases and the J segment 2 bases; nucleotides outside the gene matches: 11. CDR3 length: 19 amino acids. The CDR3 is CASSPRTSGGSGNTDTQYF. The CDR3 DNA sequence: TGTGCCAGCTCACCCCGGACTAGCGGGGGCTCCGGGAACACAGATACGCAGTATTTT.

V usage is TRBV5-1 and J usage is TRBJ1-4; possible D gene TRBD1, 5 bases. Trimming left V 4 bases short and J 3 bases short, with 10 bases between. Germline V lookup: CDR1 SGHRS, CDR2 YFSETQ. This CDR3 is built from 14 residues. CDR3 sequence reads: CASSPGDANEKLFF. The CDR3 nucleotides are TGCGCCAGCAGCCCGGGGGACGCTAATGAAAAACTGTTTTTT.

This rearrangement joins TRBV6-4 to TRBJ2-1; no clear D gene. From germline, CDR1 is MRHNA and CDR2 SNTAGT. The CDR3 covers 16 residues. V was pared by 0 bases and J by 0 bases, with 9 bases between. DNA of the CDR3: TGTGCCAGCAGTGACTCGGGTAGCCTCTCCTACAATGAGCAGTTCTTC. This gives the protein CASSDSGSLSYNEQFF.

V gene TRBV5-1 combines with J gene TRBJ2-3, with unresolved D. Germline CDR1 reads SGHRS; CDR2 reads YFSETQ. CDR3 length: 15 amino acids. The V end was cut by 4 bases, the J end by 0 bases, with 12 bases between. For the CDR3, the DNA is TGCGCCAGCAGCCTACATGGAGTTAGCACAGATACGCAGTATTTT. This codes for CASSLHGVSTDTQYF. The variable domain in full, with the rest retrieved from reference TRBV5-1 and TRBJ2-3, is KAGVTQTPRYLIKTRGQQVTLSCSPISGHRSVSWYQQTPGQGLQFLFEYFSETQRNKGNFPGRFSGRQFSNSRSEMNVSTLELGDSALYLCASSLHGVSTDTQYFGPGTRLTVL.

The rearrangement joins TRBV6-5 to TRBJ1-2; 11 bases match TRBD1. Germline V CDR1 and CDR2: MNHEY, SVGAGI. After removal of 8 bases from V and 2 bases from J, the junction contained 1 base not matched to a gene. This CDR3 spans 13 amino acids. The CDR3 DNA reads TGTGCCAGCGGACAGGGGGCGAACTATGGCTACACCTTC. As protein: CASGQGANYGYTF.

The chain carries TRBV7-2 and TRBJ2-2; unclear D gene. Germline V gene sequence: CDR1 SGHTA, CDR2 FQGNSA. Deletions cut 5 bases from V and 0 bases from J, with 7 bases between. The CDR3 is 14 amino acids. CDR3 DNA sequence: TGTGCCAGCAGCCCCTCCCCGAACACCGGGGAGCTGTTTTTT. It codes for CASSPSPNTGELFF. Filled out from reference TRBV7-2 and TRBJ2-2, the complete variable domain reads GAGVSQSPSNKVTEKGKDVELRCDPISGHTALYWYRQSLGQGLEFLIYFQGNSAPDKSGLPSDRFSAERTGGSVSTLTIQRTQQEDSAVYLCASSPSPNTGELFFGEGSRLTVL.

This chain links TRBV6-1 with TRBJ2-6; tentatively, D is TRBD2 (6 bases). Per germline, CDR1 MNHNS and CDR2 SASEGT. The length of the CDR3 is 16 residues. V dropped 4 bases and J dropped 0 bases, with 10 bases sitting between them. Here the CDR3 DNA reads TGTGCCAGCAGTGGGGGGGTCGTCTCTGGGGCCAACGTCCTGACTTTC. Its protein is CASSGGVVSGANVLTF.

This chain joins TRBV5-4 and TRBJ2-4; 10 bases are shared with TRBD1. From germline, CDR1 is SGHNT and CDR2 YYREEE (reference sequence). V dropped 2 bases and J dropped 1; count of bases not matched to a gene: 3. The CDR3 has 16 residues. CDR3 loop: CASSLPGQGAKNIQYF. CDR3 coding DNA: TGTGCCAGCAGCTTACCGGGACAGGGGGCCAAAAACATTCAGTACTTC.

This clone was found once. The chain is built from TRBV5-5 and TRBJ2-5; TRBD1 matches at 7 bases. Germline trimming cut 4 bases from V and 7 bases from J; bases unmatched to any gene: 10. The germline CDR1 and CDR2 sequences are SGHKS and YYEKEE (reference sequence). The CDR3 is 14 amino acids. CDR3 nucleotide sequence: TGTGCCAGCAGCGTTGACAGGGATGTTGGGACCCAGTACTTC. Protein product: CASSVDRDVGTQYF. The whole variable domain, remainder taken from reference TRBV5-5 and TRBJ2-5, is DAGVTQSPTHLIKTRGQQVTLRCSPISGHKSVSWYQQVLGQGPQFIFQYYEKEERGRGNFPDRFSARQFPNYSSELNVNALLLGDSALYLCASSVDRDVGTQYFGPGTRLLVL.